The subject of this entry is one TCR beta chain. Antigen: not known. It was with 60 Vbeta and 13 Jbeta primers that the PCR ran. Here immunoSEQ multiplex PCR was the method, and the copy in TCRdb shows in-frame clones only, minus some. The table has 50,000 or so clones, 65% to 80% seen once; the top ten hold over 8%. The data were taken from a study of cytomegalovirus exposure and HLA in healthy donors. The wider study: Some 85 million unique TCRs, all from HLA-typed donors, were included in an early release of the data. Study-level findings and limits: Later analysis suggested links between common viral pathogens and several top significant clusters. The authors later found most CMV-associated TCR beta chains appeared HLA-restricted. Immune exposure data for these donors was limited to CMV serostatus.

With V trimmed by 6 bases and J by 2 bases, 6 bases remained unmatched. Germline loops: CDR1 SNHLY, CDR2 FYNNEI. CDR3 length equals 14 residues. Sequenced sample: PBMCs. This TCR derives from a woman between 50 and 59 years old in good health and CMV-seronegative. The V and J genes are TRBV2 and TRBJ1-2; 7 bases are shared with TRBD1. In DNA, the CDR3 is TGTGCCAGCAGCGAACAGGGGCCAAACTATGGCTACACCTTC. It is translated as CASSEQGPNYGYTF.